A single sample gave rise to the 16 T cell receptor beta chains below, sequenced in a study of somatic mutations in cytotoxic T cells in rheumatoid arthritis (dated by TCRdb to 2015 to 2018). The receptor library was made with the immunoSEQ multiplex PCR assay. Imported from immuneACCESS, the table was reduced by TCRdb to in-frame sequences with V and J called. These copies leave out some clones; in studies compared against another copy, an unresolved V gene accounts for under half, and the cause of the remainder is not known. The sample has 10,000 or so clones on record, around 81% of them singletons. Jointly, the top ten make up approximately 20% of the sample. Sequencing input: CD8+ T cells sorted from blood. The source of these receptors is a woman in her 50s in good health.

This clone was recorded once. The V gene is TRBV27, the J gene TRBJ1-4, with TRBD1 matching over 9 bases. The CDR3 totals 14 residues. V was clipped by 3 bases and J by 5 bases; unmatched bases: 1. Germline lookup yields CDR1 MNHEY and CDR2 SMNVEV (reference sequence). As DNA, the CDR3 is TGTGCCAGCAGTTTCGGGACAGGGAATGAAAAACTGTTTTTT. Amino acid sequence: CASSFGTGNEKLFF.

The chain has TRBV28 and TRBJ2-5, with D maybe TRBD2 (5 bases). TRBJ2-7 explains the end of the DNA better; the J call may be wrong. This CDR3 spans 14 amino acids. From germline, CDR1 is MDHEN and CDR2 SYDVKM. The CDR3 DNA reads TGTGCCAGCAGTTTAGTTGGGAGCTCCTACGAGCAGTACTTC. Translating it yields CASSLVGSSYEQYF.

J is TRBJ2-1 and V is TRBV20-1, with D unclear. Per the germline V gene, CDR1 is DFQATT and CDR2 is SNEGSKA (reference sequence). V lost 0 bases, J lost 15 bases, and 12 bases lay in between. The CDR3 length is 11 residues. The CDR3 DNA sequence: TGCAGTGCTAGAGATGAGGCGAGGCTGTTCTTC. It specifies CSARDEARLFF.

The rearrangement links TRBV4-1 to TRBJ2-7; 13 bases line up with TRBD2. The length of the CDR3 is 17 residues. Germline values: CDR1 MGHRA, CDR2 YSYEKL. The trim removed 1 base at V and 6 bases at J, leaving 9 bases unmatched. Here the CDR3 reads CASSQVHGLAGVGEQYF. DNA of the CDR3: TGCGCCAGCAGCCAAGTGCACGGACTAGCGGGAGTAGGCGAGCAGTACTTC.

This rearrangement joins TRBV6-5 to TRBJ1-6; 10 nucleotides match TRBD1. The J segment lost 8 bases and the V segment lost 2 bases, leaving 3 bases of the junction unmatched. CDR3 length: 15 residues. The germline V gene has CDR1 MNHEY and CDR2 SVGAGI. CDR3 residues: CASSYKGTGDSPLHF. CDR3 nucleotide sequence: TGTGCCAGCAGTTACAAGGGGACAGGGGATTCACCCCTCCACTTT.

The chain has TRBV28 and TRBJ2-3, with 7 nucleotides matching TRBD2. Trimming at V came to 3 bases and at J to 1 base, leaving 1 base not matched to a gene. CDR3 length: 14 residues. Per the germline V gene, CDR1 is MDHEN and CDR2 is SYDVKM. CDR3 region: CASSFLAGTDTQYF. Written as DNA, the CDR3 is TGTGCCAGCAGTTTTCTAGCGGGCACAGATACGCAGTATTTT.

In its sample, this clone was seen a few times. This sequence joins TRBV7-3 and TRBJ2-3; 9 bases agree with TRBD1. The germline V gene encodes CDR1 SGHTA and CDR2 FQGTGA. This CDR3 has 15 amino acids. The V and J ends lost 6 bases and 0 bases, in that order; junction bases with no gene match: 4. In DNA, the CDR3 is TGTGCCAGCAGTCGGACAGGGGCTAGCACAGATACGCAGTATTTT. Translated, it gives CASSRTGASTDTQYF. The complete variable domain, with remaining parts taken from reference TRBV7-3 and TRBJ2-3, reads GAGVSQTPSNKVTEKGKYVELRCDPISGHTALYWYRQSLGQGPEFLIYFQGTGAADDSGLPNDRFFAVRPEGSVSTLKIQRTERGDSAVYLCASSRTGASTDTQYFGPGTRLTVL.

The CDR3 region has the DNA TGTGCCAGCAGCTTAGCAGACGGGACTGAAGCTTTCTTT. It is translated as CASSLADGTEAFF. This chain uses TRBV11-1 with TRBJ1-1; D is uncertain. This CDR3 has 13 amino acids. The V gene lost 0 bases and the J gene lost 5 bases, with 7 bases spanning the gap. CDR1 is SGHAT, CDR2 FQDESV, per germline (reference sequence).

This sequence joins TRBV28 and TRBJ2-3; 11 bases are shared with TRBD1. Germline values: CDR1 MDHEN, CDR2 SYDVKM. The CDR3 is made up of 17 amino acids. V was pared by 5 bases and J by 4 bases, with 11 bases of the junction left unmatched. The CDR3 sequence is CASSPDPGQGEADTQYF. In nucleotides, the CDR3 is TGTGCCAGCAGTCCCGACCCGGGACAGGGGGAGGCAGATACGCAGTATTTT.

The V and J genes are TRBV5-4 and TRBJ2-7; 8 bases agree with TRBD1. The V gene end was trimmed by 4 bases and the J gene end by 2 bases; junction bases not matched to a gene: 5. Germline CDR1 SGHNT, CDR2 YYREEE (reference sequence). CDR3 length equals 14 residues. CDR3 DNA sequence: TGTGCCAGCAGCCCGGGGACAGGACCCTACGAGCAGTACTTC. Translation gives CASSPGTGPYEQYF.

This chain joins TRBV2 and TRBJ1-1, with a weak D call TRBD1 (5 bases). V gave up 0 bases and J gave up 8 bases, with 19 bases separating them. This CDR3 region has 16 residues. CDR1 and CDR2 from the germline V gene are SNHLY and FYNNEI. CDR3 region: CASSEASQGSLTEAFF. In DNA, the CDR3 is TGTGCCAGCAGTGAAGCATCCCAGGGTTCCCTAACGGAAGCTTTCTTT.

The J gene is TRBJ2-2, the V gene TRBV7-3; 7 bases align to TRBD2. The CDR3 runs to 14 residues. Germline V gene lookup returns CDR1 SGHTA and CDR2 FQGTGA. J gave up 5 bases and V 2 bases, and 2 bases lay outside the gene matches. CDR3 coding DNA: TGTGCCAGCAGCTTAGGGGGAGGGACCGGGGAGCTGTTTTTT. Translated: CASSLGGGTGELFF.

The chain uses TRBV27 and TRBJ2-5; the match to TRBD1 covers 7 bases. Germline V gene lookup returns CDR1 MNHEY and CDR2 SMNVEV (reference sequence). The V gene end was trimmed by 0 bases and the J gene end by 2 bases; junction bases not matched to a gene: 3. The length of the CDR3 is 15 residues. The CDR3 is CASSLSPGQQETQYF. In DNA form, the CDR3 reads TGTGCCAGCAGTTTATCCCCGGGACAGCAAGAGACCCAGTACTTC.

The V gene is TRBV2, the J gene TRBJ2-3; D perhaps matches TRBD1 (6 bases). The CDR3 extends over 13 amino acids. The V gene lost 8 bases and the J gene lost 4 bases, with 13 bases spanning the gap. CDR1 and CDR2 from the germline V gene are SNHLY and FYNNEI. Written as DNA, the CDR3 is TGTGCCAGCGGGACATTAGGACCAGATACGCAGTATTTT. This encodes CASGTLGPDTQYF.

This clone was recorded only once. The chain couples TRBV5-1 to TRBJ1-4; D gene unclear. Germline CDR1 and CDR2: SGHRS and YFSETQ. Trimming pared 3 bases from V and 0 bases from J, leaving 12 bases between. CDR3 length: 16 residues. The CDR3 here is CASSWESGATNEKLFF. CDR3 DNA sequence: TGCGCCAGCAGCTGGGAGTCTGGGGCAACTAATGAAAAACTGTTTTTT.

This chain joins TRBV19 and TRBJ2-1; TRBD2 is a possible D gene (6 bases). The CDR3 consists of 14 residues. Germline V gene data show CDR1 as LNHDA and CDR2 as SQIVND (reference sequence). The V end was cut by 5 bases, the J end by 7 bases, with 15 bases between. The CDR3 loop reads CASSPGRGRNEQFF. Here the CDR3 DNA reads TGTGCCAGTAGTCCGGGGCGGGGTCGGAATGAGCAGTTCTTC.